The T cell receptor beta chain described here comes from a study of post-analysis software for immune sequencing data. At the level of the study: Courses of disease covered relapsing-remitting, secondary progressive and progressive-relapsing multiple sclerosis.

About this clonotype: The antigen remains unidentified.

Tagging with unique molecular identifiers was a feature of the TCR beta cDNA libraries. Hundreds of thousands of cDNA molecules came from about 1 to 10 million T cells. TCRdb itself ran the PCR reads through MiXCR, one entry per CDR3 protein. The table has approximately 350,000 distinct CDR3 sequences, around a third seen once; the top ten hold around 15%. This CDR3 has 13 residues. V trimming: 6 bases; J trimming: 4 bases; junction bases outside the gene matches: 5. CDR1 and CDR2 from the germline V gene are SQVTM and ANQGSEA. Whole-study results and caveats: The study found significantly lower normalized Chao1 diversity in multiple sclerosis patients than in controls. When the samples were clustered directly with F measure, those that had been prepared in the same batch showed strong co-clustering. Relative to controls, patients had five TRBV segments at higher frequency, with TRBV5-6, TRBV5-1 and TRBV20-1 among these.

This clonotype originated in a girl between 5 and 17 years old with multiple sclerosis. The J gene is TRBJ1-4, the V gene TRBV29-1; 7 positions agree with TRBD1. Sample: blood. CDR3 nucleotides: TGCAGCGTCCGGACAGGAGTTAATGAAAAACTGTTTTTT. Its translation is CSVRTGVNEKLFF.